The 9 T cell receptor beta chains below come from one sample, sequenced in a study of shared clonotypes between healthy human individuals. The data were produced by immunoSEQ multiplex PCR, yet TCRdb's version contains in-frame clones alone and is incomplete. This sample has some 1.5 million clones, with approximately 97% found just once. Material for sequencing was naive CD4+ T cells sorted from blood. Subset here: CD45RA+ positively selected. The receptors here all came from a man aged 25-45 years in good health.

V is TRBV19 and J is TRBJ1-5; weak D call: TRBD1 (5 bases). The CDR3 loop spans 14 amino acids. CDR1 and CDR2 (germline): LNHDA, SQIVND (reference sequence). V lost 5 bases and J 0 bases, leaving 8 bases between the germline ends. CDR3 residues: CASSGGSSNQPQHF. As DNA, the CDR3 is TGTGCCAGTAGTGGGGGGTCTAGCAATCAGCCCCAGCATTTT.

This chain connects TRBV29-1 to TRBJ1-4; tentative D call: TRBD1 (5 bases). Germline CDR1 and CDR2: SQVTM and ANQGSEA. The CDR3 loop spans 12 amino acids. V was shortened by 7 bases and J by 5 bases, with 11 bases between the two germline ends. CDR3 sequence: CSGGRTNEKLFF. Here the CDR3 DNA reads TGCAGCGGAGGACGGACAAATGAAAAACTGTTTTTT.

This sequence joins TRBV27 and TRBJ2-2, with D maybe TRBD2 (6 bases). The V gene lost 3 bases and the J gene lost 6 bases, with 20 bases spanning the gap. CDR3 length equals 17 residues. CDR1 is MNHEY and CDR2 is SMNVEV in the germline V gene (reference sequence). The CDR3 DNA reads as TGTGCCAGCAGTTTTGGGCTCGCGTGGCGGGATCCCGGGGAGCTGTTTTTT. Its protein is CASSFGLAWRDPGELFF.

The gene calls are TRBV7-8 and TRBJ2-5, with D unresolved. V was clipped by 8 bases and J by 4 bases, with 17 bases between them. The germline V gene has CDR1 SGHVS and CDR2 FQNEAQ. The CDR3 runs to 14 residues. CDR3 coding DNA: TGTGCCAGCTGCCAAAATCGAGCGTTAGAGACCCAGTACTTC. It specifies CASCQNRALETQYF.

This chain connects TRBV5-1 to TRBJ1-3; D may be TRBD1 (5 bases). CDR3 size: 14 residues. V was shortened by 4 bases and J by 0 bases, with 8 bases between the two germline ends. Germline CDR1 and CDR2: SGHRS and YFSETQ. CDR3 amino acids: CASSPGGSGNTIYF. In nucleotides, the CDR3 is TGCGCCAGCAGCCCGGGGGGCTCTGGAAACACCATATATTTT.

This clone came up once. This chain connects TRBV5-1 to TRBJ2-2; D may be TRBD2 (7 bases). The V gene lost 4 bases and the J gene lost 1 base, with 17 bases spanning the gap. This CDR3 comprises 17 residues. Per the germline V gene, CDR1 is SGHRS and CDR2 is YFSETQ. CDR3 sequence reads: CASSGIGRGRNTGELFF. The CDR3 DNA reads TGCGCCAGCAGCGGCATCGGGCGGGGGCGGAACACCGGGGAGCTGTTTTTT.

The J gene is TRBJ1-2, the V gene TRBV29-1, with D possibly TRBD1 on 6 matching bases. The CDR3 extends over 14 amino acids. Trimming pared 4 bases from V and 4 bases from J, leaving 16 bases between. In germline, CDR1 is SQVTM, CDR2 ANQGSEA. CDR3 sequence: CSVVTLGQPYGYTF. CDR3 DNA: TGCAGCGTTGTGACCCTAGGACAGCCCTATGGCTACACCTTC.

Comments on this clone: Other DNA sequences within the sample encode an identical CDR3. The chain joins TRBV11-3 to TRBJ2-5; D is unclear. V lost 2 bases to trimming and J lost 2 bases, with 6 bases between them. Germline assignment: CDR1 SGHNT and CDR2 YENEEA. The CDR3 has 13 amino acids. The CDR3 sequence is CASSLWGQETQYF. The CDR3 region has the DNA TGTGCCAGCAGCTTATGGGGACAAGAGACCCAGTACTTC.

V is TRBV5-1 and J is TRBJ2-5, with a weak D call TRBD2 (5 bases). This CDR3 has 15 residues. Between the trimmed V and J ends, which lost 4 bases and 3 bases, there was a span of 16 bases. Germline V gene data show CDR1 as SGHRS and CDR2 as YFSETQ. The CDR3 here is CASSAYLTREETQYF. The CDR3 coding sequence is TGCGCCAGCAGCGCCTATCTTACTAGGGAAGAGACCCAGTACTTC.